This T cell receptor (beta chain) was captured in a study of blood T cell repertoires in COVID-19. For the study at large: T cells, B-cell-depleted T cells, or PBMCs provided the cDNA or gDNA that served as material.

Assay: immunoSEQ multiplex PCR; the TCRdb copy retains only in-frame clones and omits some. The table shows about 410,000 clones, with about 89% occurring only once. The CDR3 has 14 residues. Germline V gives CDR1 SEHNR, CDR2 FQNEAQ (reference sequence). Trimming removed 5 bases at V and 4 bases at J, with 14 bases between. The sample consisted of peripheral blood. V gene TRBV7-9 combines with J gene TRBJ1-1; maybe TRBD1 (5 bases). The receptor was derived from a woman in her 40s with COVID-19, enrolled during active disease. CDR3 bases: TGTGCCAGCAGCCCAGGGCGGACCCGCACTGAAGCTTTCTTT. It yields the protein CASSPGRTRTEAFF.